This T cell receptor (beta chain) was sequenced in a study of blood T cell repertoires in COVID-19. Looking at the study overall: T cells, B-cell-depleted T cells, or PBMCs provided the cDNA or gDNA that served as material.

This CDR3 spans 15 amino acids. The germline CDR1 and CDR2 sequences are LNHDA and SQIVND (reference sequence). Trimming removed 6 bases from V and 7 bases from J; junction bases left unmatched: 11. Original data processing: Researchers report that nucleated cell counts were estimated from reference gene primer amplification. This table comes from immunoSEQ multiplex PCR, and its TCRdb copy is limited to in-frame clones, with some not included. V and J calls and clone size are copied from that table; D and trimming were computed from the DNA. The profile shows approximately 230,000 clones, more than 80% of them singletons.

The receptor comes from a man aged 30 to 45 who had recovered from COVID-19. Sequenced material: peripheral blood. The chain has TRBV19 and TRBJ1-4; 7 bases align to TRBD1. The chain's CDR3 is CASSLGGQRFEKLFF. In nucleotides, the CDR3 is TGTGCCAGTAGCCTAGGGGGACAGCGGTTTGAAAAACTGTTTTTT.